This TCR beta chain was identified in a study of beta chain features in type 1 diabetes. Notes on the study in general: Across all four CD4+ subsets, people with type 1 diabetes showed modestly shorter TCRB CDR3s.

A note on this clone: Antigen: not known. Other nucleotide sequences in the sample specify the same CDR3.

Trimming took 5 bases from V and 4 from J, leaving 14 bases between them. The CDR3 length is 13 residues. The germline gives CDR1 GTSNPN, CDR2 SVGIG (reference sequence). Reverse transcription of all isolated RNA meant that expressed TCRB transcripts were sequenced. TCRdb's copy holds only in-frame clones and misses some; the assay was immunoSEQ multiplex PCR. The repertoire includes around 690,000 clones, around 12% of them detected once, and roughly 0.11% sits in the top ten. Sequencing used naive CD4+ T cells from blood. This receptor was taken from a man in his thirties or forties with type 1 diabetes. This chain uses TRBV30 with TRBJ1-2, with a possible D match to TRBD1 (6 bases). The DNA of the CDR3 is TGTGCCTGGTCCCCCGGACAGAGCTATGGCTACACCTTC. Residues: CAWSPGQSYGYTF.